What follows are 30 T cell receptor beta chains derived from one specimen sequenced in a study of blood T cells in healthy people across ages. A second PCR, run for roughly 7 to 11 cycles, used a sample-barcoded 5' primer plus a J-beta primer mix. TCRdb re-called the 5' RACE reads through MiXCR, storing one row per CDR3 protein. The sample holds about 1.7 million distinct CDR3 sequences, under 30% seen once. The specimen was blood. The source is a woman aged 25 to 39 in good health.

There are many counts of this clonotype. The chain couples TRBV12-3 or TRBV12-4 to TRBJ1-2, with D possibly TRBD1 on 6 matching bases. The CDR3 contains 13 residues. V lost 6 bases and J 2 bases, leaving 10 bases between the germline ends. CDR3 sequence (DNA): TGTGCCAGCAGCTTTACAGGGAACTATGGCTACACCTTC. Protein product: CASSFTGNYGYTF.

This clonotype was observed a few times. The chain uses TRBV2 and TRBJ1-4, with 8 bases aligning to TRBD1. Germline lookup yields CDR1 SNHLY and CDR2 FYNNEI. With 3 bases clipped from V and 4 bases from J, the junction kept 10 bases outside the gene matches. The CDR3 has 17 residues. Written as DNA, the CDR3 is TGTGCCAGCAGTGAGAGGGGGACAGGACTTATTAATGAAAAACTGTTTTTT. Translated: CASSERGTGLINEKLFF. Filled out from reference TRBV2 and TRBJ1-4, the complete variable domain reads EPEVTQTPSHQVTQMGQEVILRCVPISNHLYFYWYRQILGQKVEFLVSFYNNEISEKSEIFDDQFSVERPDGSNFTLKIRSTKLEDSAMYFCASSERGTGLINEKLFFGSGTQLSVL.

Turning to this clonotype: Since a much larger clone is just one base distant, this may be a read error. The chain uses TRBV20-1 and TRBJ2-7; 7 bases are shared with TRBD2. V dropped 0 bases and J dropped 7; count of bases not matched to a gene: 12. The V gene's germline CDR1 is DFQATT and CDR2 SNEGSKA (reference sequence). The CDR3 runs to 15 residues. In DNA form, the CDR3 reads TGCAGTGCTAGAGATCTAACGGGGGGTTACAATGAGCAGTACTTC. Protein sequence: CSARDLTGGYNEQYF.

This clonotype turned up a few times. This chain links TRBV10-3 with TRBJ2-7; D is unclear. Deletions cut 2 bases from V and 5 bases from J, with 7 bases between. CDR1 is ENHRY, CDR2 SYGVKD, per germline. The length of the CDR3 is 12 residues. CDR3 sequence (DNA): TGTGCCATCAGTGAGGGTCGGGACGAGCAGTACTTC. Its protein product is CAISEGRDEQYF.

Comments on this clonotype: At one end the junction does not follow the germline gene, possibly because of a read error. The rearrangement joins TRBV4-1 to TRBJ1-3; TRBD1 is a possible D gene (5 bases). CDR1 is MGHRA, CDR2 YSYEKL, per germline. The CDR3 extends over 15 amino acids. CDR3 protein: CANSQDDSSGNTIYF. In nucleotides, the CDR3 is TGCGCCAACAGCCAAGATGACAGCTCTGGAAACACCATATATTTT.

A few counts support this clonotype. This sequence joins TRBV5-1 and TRBJ1-2; unclear D gene. The CDR3 totals 13 residues. With 0 bases removed from V and 5 bases from J, the gap between germline ends came to 8 bases. CDR1 is SGHRS, CDR2 YFSETQ, per germline. DNA of the CDR3: TGCGCCAGCAGCTTGGAGACGTTATATGGCTACACCTTC. Its translation is CASSLETLYGYTF.

This clonotype appeared a few times. The chain links TRBV12-5 to TRBJ2-1, with no clear D. V was clipped by 1 base and J by 10 bases, with 14 bases between them. The germline V gene has CDR1 LGHNT and CDR2 FRNRAP. CDR3 length equals 14 residues. In nucleotides, the CDR3 is TGTGCTAGTGGTTTGGCCCTCTACACGGGCGAGCAGTTCTTC. Protein sequence: CASGLALYTGEQFF.

The chain uses TRBV29-1 and TRBJ1-4; D is perhaps TRBD1 (5 bases). The length of the CDR3 is 14 residues. Germline assignment: CDR1 SQVTM and CDR2 ANQGSEA. The V gene lost 5 bases and the J gene lost 7 bases, with 17 bases spanning the gap. The CDR3 is CSVMGVAGFEKLFF. CDR3 sequence (DNA): TGCAGCGTTATGGGAGTTGCAGGGTTTGAAAAACTGTTTTTT.

There are a few counts of this clonotype. The rearrangement uses TRBV7-9 and TRBJ2-7, with unresolved D. Germline V lookup: CDR1 SEHNR, CDR2 FQNEAQ (reference sequence). The CDR3 covers 12 residues. Trimming stripped 5 bases from V and 3 bases from J, with 8 bases between. CDR3 sequence: CASSQTYYEQYF. CDR3 sequence (DNA): TGTGCCAGCAGCCAAACTTACTACGAGCAGTACTTC.

This clonotype has at least ten counts. The chain recombines TRBV7-2 with TRBJ1-2; D may be TRBD1 (6 bases). This CDR3 has 15 residues. V shed 4 bases and J shed 8 bases, with 20 bases lying between them. The germline gives CDR1 SGHTA, CDR2 FQGNSA. The CDR3 DNA follows: TGTGCCAGCAGCTCGGACGTAAAGGGGGTCGTGGGCTACACCTTC. It yields the protein CASSSDVKGVVGYTF.

The chain links TRBV18 to TRBJ2-5, with D possibly TRBD1 on 5 matching bases. The CDR3 has 15 amino acids. Germline V gene data show CDR1 as KGHSH and CDR2 as LQKENI. The V gene lost 3 bases and the J gene lost 7 bases, with 18 bases spanning the gap. The CDR3 loop is CASSPGGATYGTQYF. CDR3 bases: TGTGCCAGCTCACCCGGTGGGGCCACCTACGGGACCCAGTACTTC.

Comment on this clonotype: Sequence at one end of the junction differs from germline and may be a read error. This chain joins TRBV5-5 and TRBJ2-1, with no clear D. Germline CDR1 is SGHKS and CDR2 is YYEKEE (reference sequence). The CDR3 extends over 15 amino acids. This chain's CDR3 is CASSFIRSSYNERFF. The CDR3 DNA follows: TGTGCCAGCAGCTTTATCCGGAGCTCCTACAATGAGCGGTTCTTC.

This clonotype was observed a few times. The rearrangement uses TRBV7-2 and TRBJ2-4; 9 bases agree with TRBD2. The J call is doubtful: the DNA matches TRBJ2-7 better. Per germline, CDR1 SGHTA and CDR2 FQGNSA. The CDR3 is made up of 14 amino acids. The CDR3 bases are TGTGCCAGCAGCTTAGTAGCGGGAGACAACGAGCAGTACTTC. Translation gives CASSLVAGDNEQYF.

This clonotype was found a few times. This chain connects TRBV6-6 to TRBJ2-4, with 8 bases aligning to TRBD1. The CDR3 has 15 amino acids. The V gene's germline CDR1 is MNHNY and CDR2 SVGAGI (reference sequence). The V gene end was trimmed by 4 bases and the J gene end by 6 bases; junction bases not matched to a gene: 8. In DNA form, the CDR3 reads TGTGCCAGCAGTTCCCGGACAGGGAAGAGAAACATTCAGTACTTC. Its translation: CASSSRTGKRNIQYF.

The J gene is TRBJ2-1, the V gene TRBV24-1; no clear D gene. Looked up from germline, CDR1 is KGHDR and CDR2 is SFDVKD. The CDR3 consists of 15 residues. Trimming cost V 4 bases and J 6 bases, with 15 bases left between them. For the CDR3, the DNA is TGTGCCACCAGTGACCCTATTAACAGTGGCAATGAGCAGTTCTTC. It is translated as CATSDPINSGNEQFF.

About this clonotype itself: An end of the junction differs from the germline gene, which may be a read error. The rearrangement uses TRBV7-2 and TRBJ2-2; D is perhaps TRBD2 (5 bases). Germline CDR1 reads SGHTA; CDR2 reads FQGNSA. The CDR3 totals 16 residues. Here the CDR3 reads CASSPRSGMVPGERFF. Written as DNA, the CDR3 is TGTGCCAGCAGCCCTAGGTCGGGGATGGTACCCGGGGAGCGGTTTTTT.

This clonotype appeared a few times. The chain links TRBV28 to TRBJ2-1; TRBD1 is a possible D gene (6 bases). The germline CDR1 and CDR2 sequences are MDHEN and SYDVKM. The CDR3 length is 16 residues. Trimming stripped 8 bases from V and 3 bases from J, with 20 bases between. The CDR3 bases are TGTGCCAGCGGACCCCTCTCCGGGACAATCTACAATGAGCAGTTCTTC. Residues: CASGPLSGTIYNEQFF.

The chain joins TRBV9 to TRBJ2-3, with a possible D match to TRBD1 (6 bases). Germline CDR1 is SGDLS and CDR2 is YYNGEE. This CDR3 has 17 residues. V gave up 4 bases and J gave up 3 bases, with 21 bases separating them. As DNA, the CDR3 is TGTGCCAGCAGCTTGGGGGTAAGAGGGGGAGCGACAGATACGCAGTATTTT. Protein product: CASSLGVRGGATDTQYF.

As concerns this clonotype: It may be a read error: a sequence one base away is much more abundant. The rearrangement links TRBV20-1 to TRBJ2-3, with a possible D match to TRBD2 (6 bases). CDR1 and CDR2 (germline): DFQATT, SNEGSKA (reference sequence). CDR3 length equals 15 residues. V lost 2 bases and J 2 bases, leaving 14 bases between the germline ends. In DNA, the CDR3 is TGCAGTGCTAGAACCTCTCGGGACTCCACAGATACGCAGTATTTT. It specifies CSARTSRDSTDTQYF.

V gene TRBV12-5 combines with J gene TRBJ2-1; D uncertain. The CDR3 totals 12 residues. V gave up 6 bases and J gave up 7 bases, with 10 bases separating them. Germline V lookup: CDR1 LGHNT, CDR2 FRNRAP. CDR3 DNA sequence: TGTGCTAGTGGGCCCTCCTGGAATGAGCAGTTCTTC. Protein product: CASGPSWNEQFF. The variable domain in full, with the rest retrieved from reference TRBV12-5 and TRBJ2-1, is DARVTQTPRHKVTEMGQEVTMRCQPILGHNTVFWYRQTMMQGLELLAYFRNRAPLDDSGMPKDRFSAEMPDATLATLKIQPSEPRDSAVYFCASGPSWNEQFFGPGTRLTVL.

The chain couples TRBV20-1 to TRBJ1-5; D uncertain. The CDR3 sequence is 15 residues long. Germline-derived CDR1 and CDR2 are DFQATT and SNEGSKA (reference sequence). With 0 bases removed from V and 0 bases from J, the gap between germline ends came to 9 bases. CDR3 loop: CSARDGVYSNQPQHF. The CDR3, as DNA: TGCAGTGCTAGAGATGGGGTTTATAGCAATCAGCCCCAGCATTTT.

This clonotype was observed many times. The chain is built from TRBV5-6 and TRBJ2-7; D is ambiguous. CDR3 length: 15 amino acids. Germline CDR1 is SGHDT and CDR2 is YYEEEE. Trimming shortened V by 4 bases and J by 2 bases, and 16 bases separated the two germline ends. Here the CDR3 DNA reads TGTGCCAGCAGCGCAAAACAGATATTGGCCTACGAGCAGTACTTC. This sequence encodes CASSAKQILAYEQYF.

The chain carries TRBV20-1 and TRBJ2-5; D is unclear. The germline CDR1 and CDR2 sequences are DFQATT and SNEGSKA (reference sequence). V dropped 0 bases and J dropped 3 bases, with 5 bases sitting between them. The CDR3 has 12 amino acids. In DNA, the CDR3 is TGCAGTGCTAGAGAGCTGGAAGAGACCCAGTACTTC. It codes for CSARELEETQYF.

The chain has TRBV28 and TRBJ2-4; the match to TRBD1 covers 10 bases. Germline CDR1 and CDR2: MDHEN and SYDVKM. V shed 5 bases, J shed 13 bases, and the junction held 14 bases outside the gene matches. This CDR3 has 15 residues. The CDR3 sequence: CASSVPGTGAGEQYF. CDR3 coding DNA: TGTGCCAGCAGTGTCCCCGGGACAGGGGCTGGGGAGCAGTACTTC.

Comment on this clonotype: One junction end does not reproduce the germline sequence, and a read error may be involved. The chain uses TRBV5-1 and TRBJ1-2, with 9 bases matching TRBD1. The germline gives CDR1 SGHRS, CDR2 YFSETQ. CDR3 size: 18 residues. CDR3 DNA sequence: TGCGCCAGCAGCCCCGGGTTGAGGACAGGGGACGGCCGCCATGGCCACACCTTC. This gives the protein CASSPGLRTGDGRHGHTF.

Concerning this clonotype itself: A read error may be the cause here, since a much bigger clone is one base away. V usage is TRBV20-1 and J usage is TRBJ2-4; D uncertain. The CDR3 spans 15 residues. V lost 3 bases to trimming and J lost 2 bases, with 14 bases between them. Germline CDR1 reads DFQATT; CDR2 reads SNEGSKA (reference sequence). The CDR3 region has the DNA TGCAGTGCTAGTCTCGGCAGGAGTACCAAAAACATTCAGTACTTC. Its protein is CSASLGRSTKNIQYF.

The rearrangement uses TRBV2 and TRBJ2-1, with 13 bases matching TRBD2. The length of the CDR3 is 16 residues. CDR1 and CDR2 from the germline V gene are SNHLY and FYNNEI. V lost 7 bases, J lost 6 bases, and 9 bases stayed unmatched. The CDR3 region is CASTIQLAGGTNEQFF. CDR3 bases: TGTGCCAGCACCATCCAACTAGCGGGGGGGACCAATGAGCAGTTCTTC.

Only a few counts were recorded for this clonotype. V and J are TRBV20-1 and TRBJ2-1, with 9 bases lining up with TRBD2. Germline values: CDR1 DFQATT, CDR2 SNEGSKA (reference sequence). This CDR3 is 14 amino acids long. With 2 bases clipped from V and 6 bases from J, the junction kept 5 bases outside the gene matches. CDR3 in DNA: TGCAGTGCTAGACTGGCGGGGGGGTGCAATGAGCAGTTCTTC. It yields the protein CSARLAGGCNEQFF.

The J gene is TRBJ1-1, the V gene TRBV14; D possibly corresponds to TRBD1 (6 bases). The CDR3 extends over 15 amino acids. Trimming stripped 4 bases from V and 3 bases from J, with 15 bases between. Per the germline V gene, CDR1 is SGHDN and CDR2 is FVKESK. The CDR3 DNA reads TGTGCCAGCAGCCTAATCGGACAGACTCACACTGAAGCTTTCTTT. Amino acid sequence: CASSLIGQTHTEAFF.

This clonotype was observed a few times. The rearrangement links TRBV27 to TRBJ2-7; 11 bases match TRBD2. The closer fit of TRBJ2-5 to the DNA end suggests the J call may be wrong. Germline values: CDR1 MNHEY, CDR2 SMNVEV (reference sequence). This CDR3 contains 14 residues. CDR3 nucleotide sequence: TGTGCCAGCAGAGTAGCGGGGGGGCAGAAGACCCAGTACTTC. Protein: CASRVAGGQKTQYF.